The T cell receptor beta chain under discussion was sequenced for a study of T-cell reconstitution after alpha-beta-depleted transplantation in children. This clonotype has just a few counts. Preparation of the TCRbeta library was carried out with unique molecular identifiers. Via MiXCR, TCRdb re-called the PCR reads, giving one row per CDR3 protein. The sample lists about 610,000 distinct CDR3 sequences; over 9.5% were seen once. The clonotype was recovered from a human donor who donated a stem cell graft to a child with acute myeloid leukemia. The source material was PBMCs from the stem cell graft donor, sampled from the stem cell graft.

This CDR3 is CSARKSGSTYEQYF. CDR3 nucleotide sequence: TGCAGTGCTAGAAAAAGCGGGAGTACCTACGAGCAGTACTTC. V and J are TRBV20-1 and TRBJ2-7; TRBD2 agrees at 8 bases. The CDR3 sequence is 14 residues long. Looked up from germline, CDR1 is DFQATT and CDR2 is SNEGSKA (reference sequence). With 2 bases clipped from V and 2 bases from J, the junction kept 5 bases outside the gene matches.